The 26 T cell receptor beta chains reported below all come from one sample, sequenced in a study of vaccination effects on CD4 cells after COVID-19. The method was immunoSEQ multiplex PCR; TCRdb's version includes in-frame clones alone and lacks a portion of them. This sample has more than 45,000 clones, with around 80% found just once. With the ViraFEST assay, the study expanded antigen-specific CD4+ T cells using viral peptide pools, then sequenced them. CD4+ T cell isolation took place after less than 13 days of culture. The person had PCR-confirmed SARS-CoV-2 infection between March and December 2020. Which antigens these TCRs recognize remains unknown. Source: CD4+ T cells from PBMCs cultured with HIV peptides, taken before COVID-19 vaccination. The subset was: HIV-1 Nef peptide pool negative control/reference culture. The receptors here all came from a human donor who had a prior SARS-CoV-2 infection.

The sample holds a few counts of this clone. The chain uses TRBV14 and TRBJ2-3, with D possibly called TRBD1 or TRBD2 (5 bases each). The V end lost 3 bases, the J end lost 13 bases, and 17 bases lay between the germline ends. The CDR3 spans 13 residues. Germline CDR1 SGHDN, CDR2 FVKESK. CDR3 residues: CASSQRLPGRKYF. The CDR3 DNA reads TGTGCCAGCAGCCAGCGACTACCGGGGCGAAAGTATTTT. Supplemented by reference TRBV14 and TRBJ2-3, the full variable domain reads EAGVTQFPSHSVIEKGQTVTLRCDPISGHDNLYWYRRVMGKEIKFLLHFVKESKQDESGMPNNRFLAERTGGTYSTLKVQPAELEDSGVYFCASSQRLPGRKYFGPGTRLTVL.

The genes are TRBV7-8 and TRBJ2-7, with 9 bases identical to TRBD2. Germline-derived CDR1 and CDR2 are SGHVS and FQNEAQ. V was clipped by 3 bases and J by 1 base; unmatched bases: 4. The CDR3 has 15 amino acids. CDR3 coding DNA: TGTGCCAGCAGCTTTAGCGGGGGCTCATCCTACGAGCAGTACTTC. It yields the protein CASSFSGGSSYEQYF.

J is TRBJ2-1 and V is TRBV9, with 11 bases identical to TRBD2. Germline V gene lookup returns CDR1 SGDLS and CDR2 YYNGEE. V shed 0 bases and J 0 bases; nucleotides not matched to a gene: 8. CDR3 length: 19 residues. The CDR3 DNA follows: TGTGCCAGCAGCGTAGCCACCGGGACTAGCGGAGGCTCCTACAATGAGCAGTTCTTC. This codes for CASSVATGTSGGSYNEQFF.

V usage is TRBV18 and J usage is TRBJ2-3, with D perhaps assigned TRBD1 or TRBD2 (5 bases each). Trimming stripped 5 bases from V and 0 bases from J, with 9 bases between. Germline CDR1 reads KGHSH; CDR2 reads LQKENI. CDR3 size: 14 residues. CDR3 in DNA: TGTGCCAGCTCAAACCGGGACAGCACAGATACGCAGTATTTT. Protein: CASSNRDSTDTQYF.

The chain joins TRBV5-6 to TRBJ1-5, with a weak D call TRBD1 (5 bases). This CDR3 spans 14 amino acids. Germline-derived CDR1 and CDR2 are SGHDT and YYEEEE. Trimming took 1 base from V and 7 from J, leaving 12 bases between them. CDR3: CASSLYGTGQPQHF. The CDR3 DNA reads TGTGCCAGCAGCTTGTATGGGACTGGCCAGCCCCAGCATTTT.

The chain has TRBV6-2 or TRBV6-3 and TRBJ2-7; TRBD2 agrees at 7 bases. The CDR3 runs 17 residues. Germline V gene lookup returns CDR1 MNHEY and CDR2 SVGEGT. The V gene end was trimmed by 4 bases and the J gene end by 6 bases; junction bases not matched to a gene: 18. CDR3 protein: CASSLSQEGGAPSEQYF. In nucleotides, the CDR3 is TGTGCCAGCAGTTTAAGCCAAGAGGGAGGGGCCCCATCCGAGCAGTACTTC.

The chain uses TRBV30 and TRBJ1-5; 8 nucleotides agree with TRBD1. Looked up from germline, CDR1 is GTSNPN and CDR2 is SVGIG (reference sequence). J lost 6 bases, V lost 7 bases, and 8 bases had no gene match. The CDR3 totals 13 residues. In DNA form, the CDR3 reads TGTGCCTACTCGGACAGGGTCGGTCAGCCCCAGCATTTT. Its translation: CAYSDRVGQPQHF.

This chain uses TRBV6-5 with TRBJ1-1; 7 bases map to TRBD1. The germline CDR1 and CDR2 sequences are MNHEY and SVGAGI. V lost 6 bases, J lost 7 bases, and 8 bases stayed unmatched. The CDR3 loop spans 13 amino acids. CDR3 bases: TGTGCCAGCAGGAATAACAGGGGACTTGAAGCTTTCTTT. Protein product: CASRNNRGLEAFF.

The CDR3 reads CASSTTVAGGHYTQYF. The CDR3 region has the DNA TGTGCCAGCAGCACCACAGTAGCGGGGGGGCATTATACGCAGTATTTT. The J gene is TRBJ2-3, the V gene TRBV7-9, with 11 nucleotides matching TRBD2. Trimming removed 5 bases from V and 7 bases from J; junction bases left unmatched: 11. Per the germline V gene, CDR1 is SEHNR and CDR2 is FQNEAQ (reference sequence). The CDR3 is made up of 16 amino acids. Filled out from reference TRBV7-9 and TRBJ2-3, the complete variable domain reads DTGVSQNPRHKITKRGQNVTFRCDPISEHNRLYWYRQTLGQGPEFLTYFQNEAQLEKSRLLSDRFSAERPKGSFSTLEIQRTEQGDSAMYLCASSTTVAGGHYTQYFGPGTRLTVL.

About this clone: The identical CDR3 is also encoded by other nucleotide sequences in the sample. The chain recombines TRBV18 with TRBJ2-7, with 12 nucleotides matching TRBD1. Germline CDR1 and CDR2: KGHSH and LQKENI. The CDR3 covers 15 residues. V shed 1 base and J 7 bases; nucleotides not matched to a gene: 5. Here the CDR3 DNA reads TGTGCCAGCTCACCACAGGGACAGGGGGCTCGGGAGCAGTACTTC. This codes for CASSPQGQGAREQYF.

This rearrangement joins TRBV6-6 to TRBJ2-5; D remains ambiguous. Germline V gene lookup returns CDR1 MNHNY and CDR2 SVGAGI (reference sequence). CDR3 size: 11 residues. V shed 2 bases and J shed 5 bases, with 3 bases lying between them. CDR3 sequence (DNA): TGTGCCAGCAGTTACCGCGAGACCCAGTACTTC. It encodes CASSYRETQYF.

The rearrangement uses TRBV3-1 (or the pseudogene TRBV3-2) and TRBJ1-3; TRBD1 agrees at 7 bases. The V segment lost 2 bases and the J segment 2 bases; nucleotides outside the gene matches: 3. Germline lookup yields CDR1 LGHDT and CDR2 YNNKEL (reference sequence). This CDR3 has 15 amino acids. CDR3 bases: TGTGCCAGCAGCCAACACGGGACAGCTGGAAACACCATATATTTT. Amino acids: CASSQHGTAGNTIYF.

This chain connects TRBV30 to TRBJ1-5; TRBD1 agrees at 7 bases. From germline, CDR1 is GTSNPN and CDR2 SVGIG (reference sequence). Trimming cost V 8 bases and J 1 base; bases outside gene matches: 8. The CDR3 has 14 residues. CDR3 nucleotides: TGTGCCGGAATGACAGGGAAGAGCAATCAGCCCCAGCATTTT. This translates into CAGMTGKSNQPQHF.

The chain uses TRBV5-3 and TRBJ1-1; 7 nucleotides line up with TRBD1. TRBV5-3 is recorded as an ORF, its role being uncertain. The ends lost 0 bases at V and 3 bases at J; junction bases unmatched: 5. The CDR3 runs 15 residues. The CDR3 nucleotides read TGTGCCAGAAGCTTGGGACAGGGCAGGGACACTGAAGCTTTCTTT. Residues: CARSLGQGRDTEAFF.

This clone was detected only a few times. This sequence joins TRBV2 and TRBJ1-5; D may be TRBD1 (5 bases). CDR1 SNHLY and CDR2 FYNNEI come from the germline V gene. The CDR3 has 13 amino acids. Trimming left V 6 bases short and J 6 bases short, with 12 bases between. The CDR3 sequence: CASRRAGGQPQHF. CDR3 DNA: TGTGCCAGCAGGAGGGCTGGGGGTCAGCCCCAGCATTTT. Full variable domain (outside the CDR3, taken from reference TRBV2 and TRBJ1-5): EPEVTQTPSHQVTQMGQEVILRCVPISNHLYFYWYRQILGQKVEFLVSFYNNEISEKSEIFDDQFSVERPDGSNFTLKIRSTKLEDSAMYFCASRRAGGQPQHFGDGTRLSIL.

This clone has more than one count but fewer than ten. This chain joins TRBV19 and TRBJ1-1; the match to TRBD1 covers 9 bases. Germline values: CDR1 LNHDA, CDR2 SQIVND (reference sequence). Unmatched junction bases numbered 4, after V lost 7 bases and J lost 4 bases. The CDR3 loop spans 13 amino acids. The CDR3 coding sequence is TGTGCCAGTAAGGGACAGGGTACCACTGAAGCTTTCTTT. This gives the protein CASKGQGTTEAFF.

Here the CDR3 reads CASSLQGYGYTF. The CDR3 DNA reads as TGTGCCAGCAGCTTACAGGGTTATGGCTACACCTTC. The chain is built from TRBV11-2 and TRBJ1-2, with a possible D match to TRBD1 (5 bases). Trimming removed 2 bases at V and 5 bases at J, with 6 bases between. Germline V gene data show CDR1 as SGHAT and CDR2 as FQNNGV. The CDR3 loop spans 12 amino acids.

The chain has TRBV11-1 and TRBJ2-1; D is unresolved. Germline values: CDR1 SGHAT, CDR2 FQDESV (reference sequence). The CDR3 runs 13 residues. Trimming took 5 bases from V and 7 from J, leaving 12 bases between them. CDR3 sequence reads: CASSPTSRNEQFF. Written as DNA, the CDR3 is TGTGCCAGCAGCCCTACGTCGCGGAATGAGCAGTTCTTC.

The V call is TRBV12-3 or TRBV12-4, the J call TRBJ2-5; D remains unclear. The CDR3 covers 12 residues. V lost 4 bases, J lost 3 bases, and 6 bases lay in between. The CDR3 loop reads CASSSQEETQYF. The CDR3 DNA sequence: TGTGCCAGCAGTTCGCAGGAAGAGACCCAGTACTTC.

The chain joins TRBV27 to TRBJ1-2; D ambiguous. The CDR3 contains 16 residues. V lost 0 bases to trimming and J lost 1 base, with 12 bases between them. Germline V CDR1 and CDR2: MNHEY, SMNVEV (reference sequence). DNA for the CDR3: TGTGCCAGCAGTTTATCGCGTGCTTCAGTTAACTATGGCTACACCTTC. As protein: CASSLSRASVNYGYTF.

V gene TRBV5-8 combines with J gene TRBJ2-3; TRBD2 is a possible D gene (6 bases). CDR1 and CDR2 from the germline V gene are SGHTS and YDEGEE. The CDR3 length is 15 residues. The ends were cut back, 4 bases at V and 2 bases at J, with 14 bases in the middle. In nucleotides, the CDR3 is TGTGCCAGCAGCGGACCGGGACTGCACACAGATACGCAGTATTTT. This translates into CASSGPGLHTDTQYF. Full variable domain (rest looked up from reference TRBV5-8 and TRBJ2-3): EAGVTQSPTHLIKTRGQQATLRCSPISGHTSVYWYQQALGLGLQFLLWYDEGEERNRGNFPPRFSGRQFPNYSSELNVNALELEDSALYLCASSGPGLHTDTQYFGPGTRLTVL.

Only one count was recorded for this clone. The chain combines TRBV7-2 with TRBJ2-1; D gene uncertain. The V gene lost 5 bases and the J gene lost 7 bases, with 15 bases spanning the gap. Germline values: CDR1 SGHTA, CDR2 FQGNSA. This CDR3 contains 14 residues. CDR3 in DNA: TGTGCCAGCAGCATCGGGCCCCAAGAAAATGAGCAGTTCTTC. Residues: CASSIGPQENEQFF.

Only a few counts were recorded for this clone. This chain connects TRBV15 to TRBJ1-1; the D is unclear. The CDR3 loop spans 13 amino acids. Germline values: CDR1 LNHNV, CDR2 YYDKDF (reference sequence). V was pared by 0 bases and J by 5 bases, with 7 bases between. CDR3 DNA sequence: TGTGCCACCAGCAGAGATCTTGGGACTGAAGCTTTCTTT. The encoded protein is CATSRDLGTEAFF.

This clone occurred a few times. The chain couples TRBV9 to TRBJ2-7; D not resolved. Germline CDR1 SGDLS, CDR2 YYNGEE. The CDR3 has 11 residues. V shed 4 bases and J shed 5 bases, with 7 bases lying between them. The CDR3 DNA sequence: TGTGCCAGCAGCAAAGGGAACGAGCAGTACTTC. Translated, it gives CASSKGNEQYF.

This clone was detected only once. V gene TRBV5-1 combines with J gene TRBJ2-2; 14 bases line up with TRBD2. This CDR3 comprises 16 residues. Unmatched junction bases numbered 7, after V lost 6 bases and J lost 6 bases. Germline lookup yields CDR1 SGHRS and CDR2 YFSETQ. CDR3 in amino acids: CASKRGLAGVAGELFF. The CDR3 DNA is TGCGCCAGCAAGAGGGGACTAGCGGGAGTGGCCGGGGAGCTGTTTTTT.

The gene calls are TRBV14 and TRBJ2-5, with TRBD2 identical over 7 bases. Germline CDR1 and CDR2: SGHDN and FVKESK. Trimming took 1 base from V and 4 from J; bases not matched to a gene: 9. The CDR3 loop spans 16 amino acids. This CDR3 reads CASSQGIATSRETQYF. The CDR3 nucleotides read TGTGCCAGCAGCCAAGGAATTGCGACTAGCCGAGAGACCCAGTACTTC.